Below, 19 T cell receptor beta chains from the same sample are listed, as sequenced in a study of coeliac disease. Here immunoSEQ multiplex PCR was the method, and the copy in TCRdb shows in-frame clones only, minus some. The table records 4,500 to 5,500 clones, less than 75% of them present only once. The sequenced material came from lymphocytes from the gut lamina propria. The receptors derive from a young man with celiac disease on a gluten-free diet.

The rearrangement joins TRBV7-9 to TRBJ2-3; D call uncertain. The CDR3 covers 12 residues. The V gene lost 4 bases and the J gene lost 2 bases, with 4 bases spanning the gap. Germline V gene lookup returns CDR1 SEHNR and CDR2 FQNEAQ (reference sequence). In DNA, the CDR3 is TGTGCCAGCAGCTCCATCACAGATACGCAGTATTTT. It is translated as CASSSITDTQYF. Together with reference TRBV7-9 and TRBJ2-3, the CDR3 gives the full variable domain: DTGVSQNPRHKITKRGQNVTFRCDPISEHNRLYWYRQTLGQGPEFLTYFQNEAQLEKSRLLSDRFSAERPKGSFSTLEIQRTEQGDSAMYLCASSSITDTQYFGPGTRLTVL.

The chain links TRBV11-2 to TRBJ1-2, with 10 bases fitting TRBD1. Germline trimming cut 3 bases from V and 8 bases from J; bases unmatched to any gene: 3. Germline V lookup: CDR1 SGHAT, CDR2 FQNNGV. The CDR3 has 13 amino acids. CDR3 region: CASSFDRGQGYTF. CDR3 sequence (DNA): TGTGCCAGCAGCTTCGACAGGGGGCAGGGCTACACCTTC.

V and J are TRBV11-2 and TRBJ1-1; no clear D gene. In germline, CDR1 is SGHAT, CDR2 FQNNGV. V was clipped by 1 base and J by 7 bases, with 7 bases between them. The CDR3 runs 12 residues. The CDR3 bases are TGTGCCAGCAGCTTAGCGCAGGTTGAAGCTTTCTTT. Its protein product is CASSLAQVEAFF.

The rearrangement uses TRBV2 and TRBJ2-7; 9 bases are shared with TRBD1. Looked up from germline, CDR1 is SNHLY and CDR2 is FYNNEI. The CDR3 consists of 15 residues. After removal of 11 bases from V and 6 bases from J, the junction contained 17 bases not matched to a gene. The CDR3 sequence is CAGEEGQGLRGEQYF. In DNA form, the CDR3 reads TGTGCCGGGGAGGAGGGACAGGGACTTCGGGGCGAGCAGTACTTC.

This chain joins TRBV19 and TRBJ2-3, with TRBD2 matching 9 bases. V shed 5 bases, J shed 2 bases, and the junction held 5 bases outside the gene matches. The germline gives CDR1 LNHDA, CDR2 SQIVND (reference sequence). The CDR3 runs 15 residues. CDR3 DNA sequence: TGTGCCAGTAGTGGCCTAGCGGGGCCCACAGATACGCAGTATTTT. This gives the protein CASSGLAGPTDTQYF.

In this sample, this clone turned up once. This chain joins TRBV29-1 and TRBJ2-2; 10 nucleotides line up with TRBD1. The CDR3 consists of 14 residues. The J segment lost 7 bases and the V segment lost 6 bases, leaving 8 bases of the junction unmatched. In germline, CDR1 is SQVTM, CDR2 ANQGSEA. This CDR3 is CSVGQGWVGGELFF. CDR3 DNA sequence: TGCAGCGTGGGACAGGGGTGGGTCGGCGGGGAGCTGTTTTTT.

The CDR3 DNA reads as TGTGCCAGCAGCCCCGGGACTAGCCTCTACAATGAGCAGTTCTTC. It translates to CASSPGTSLYNEQFF. The chain couples TRBV7-9 to TRBJ2-1; 9 nucleotides agree with TRBD2. Germline V gives CDR1 SEHNR, CDR2 FQNEAQ (reference sequence). The CDR3 consists of 15 residues. Losses at the gene ends were 5 bases for V and 3 bases for J; bases not matched to a gene: 5.

The genes are TRBV11-2 and TRBJ2-2; possible D gene TRBD1, 5 bases. There are 13 residues in the CDR3. V lost 5 bases and J lost 5, with 9 bases in between. Germline values: CDR1 SGHAT, CDR2 FQNNGV. CDR3: CASSIRQTGELFF. CDR3 nucleotide sequence: TGTGCCAGCAGCATTAGACAGACCGGGGAGCTGTTTTTT.

The chain is built from TRBV28 and TRBJ1-1; D is undetermined. This CDR3 region has 13 residues. The germline CDR1 and CDR2 sequences are MDHEN and SYDVKM. With 2 bases removed from V and 6 bases from J, the gap between germline ends came to 10 bases. CDR3 loop: CASSLTGGAEAFF. The CDR3 nucleotides read TGTGCCAGCAGTTTAACGGGTGGAGCTGAAGCTTTCTTT.

The V gene is TRBV7-2, the J gene TRBJ1-1; D remains ambiguous. The CDR3 extends over 14 amino acids. V lost 4 bases, J lost 0 bases, and 9 bases lay in between. CDR1 SGHTA and CDR2 FQGNSA come from the germline V gene. The DNA of the CDR3 is TGTGCCAGCAGCTCACCCAGGATGAACACTGAAGCTTTCTTT. Encoded protein: CASSSPRMNTEAFF.

This clone was seen more than once but under ten times. The chain joins TRBV27 to TRBJ2-3; D is undetermined. The V end lost 5 bases, the J end lost 4 bases, and 13 bases lay between the germline ends. Per the germline V gene, CDR1 is MNHEY and CDR2 is SMNVEV (reference sequence). The CDR3 extends over 14 amino acids. CDR3 region: CASSKQTSSDTQYF. The CDR3 nucleotides are TGTGCCAGCAGTAAGCAAACGAGCTCAGATACGCAGTATTTT.

This clone was counted a single time. The V call is TRBV28, the J call TRBJ2-4; 8 nucleotides match TRBD2. The germline V gene encodes CDR1 MDHEN and CDR2 SYDVKM. V trimming: 1 base; J trimming: 8 bases; junction bases outside the gene matches: 1. This CDR3 is built from 13 residues. The CDR3 reads CASSLSGGDIQYF. CDR3 DNA: TGTGCCAGCAGTTTATCGGGGGGGGACATTCAGTACTTC.

The V gene is TRBV7-2, the J gene TRBJ2-2; 8 bases are shared with TRBD2. The germline CDR1 and CDR2 sequences are SGHTA and FQGNSA. This CDR3 spans 14 amino acids. J was trimmed by 5 bases and V by 7 bases; bases with no gene match: 6. CDR3 nucleotides: TGTGCCAGCACCGGGACTAGAAGTACCGGGGAGCTGTTTTTT. Protein sequence: CASTGTRSTGELFF. Looking up the rest from reference TRBV7-2 and TRBJ2-2 gives the full variable domain: GAGVSQSPSNKVTEKGKDVELRCDPISGHTALYWYRQSLGQGLEFLIYFQGNSAPDKSGLPSDRFSAERTGGSVSTLTIQRTQQEDSAVYLCASTGTRSTGELFFGEGSRLTVL.

The chain employs TRBV11-2 and TRBJ2-3, with TRBD2 identical over 7 bases. This CDR3 has 15 amino acids. Germline V gives CDR1 SGHAT, CDR2 FQNNGV. The ends lost 1 base at V and 0 bases at J; junction bases unmatched: 1. This CDR3 is CASSLVGGSTDTQYF. Here the CDR3 DNA reads TGTGCCAGCAGCTTAGTGGGGGGGAGCACAGATACGCAGTATTTT. Supplemented by reference TRBV11-2 and TRBJ2-3, the full variable domain reads EAGVAQSPRYKIIEKRQSVAFWCNPISGHATLYWYQQILGQGPKLLIQFQNNGVVDDSQLPKDRFSAERLKGVDSTLKIQPAKLEDSAVYLCASSLVGGSTDTQYFGPGTRLTVL.

This sequence joins TRBV20-1 and TRBJ1-2; D not certain. Germline V gene data show CDR1 as DFQATT and CDR2 as SNEGSKA (reference sequence). The CDR3 extends over 10 amino acids. V was trimmed by 5 bases and J by 5 bases, leaving 6 bases between them. In nucleotides, the CDR3 is TGCAGTGCTTCCTCTTATGGCTACACCTTC. It encodes CSASSYGYTF.

This clone was seen only once. The rearrangement links TRBV5-6 to TRBJ1-6; no firm D call. The CDR3 length is 16 residues. Trimming stripped 2 bases from V and 5 bases from J, with 14 bases between. CDR1 is SGHDT, CDR2 YYEEEE, per germline. CDR3 amino acids: CASSLPGNPNNSPLHF. CDR3 in DNA: TGTGCCAGCAGCTTACCGGGGAACCCGAATAATTCACCCCTCCACTTT.

This clone is a singleton in its sample. The chain is built from TRBV4-2 and TRBJ2-3, with D possibly being TRBD2 (7 bases). V was clipped by 0 bases and J by 6 bases, with 16 bases between them. CDR3 length: 16 residues. The germline gives CDR1 LGHNA, CDR2 YNFKEQ. CDR3 residues: CASSQEFLGGADTQYF. In DNA form, the CDR3 reads TGTGCCAGCAGCCAAGAGTTTTTGGGGGGGGCCGATACGCAGTATTTT.

The chain carries TRBV19 and TRBJ1-4, with D hard to call. The CDR3 totals 14 residues. V was clipped by 5 bases and J by 7 bases, with 14 bases between them. Germline loops: CDR1 LNHDA, CDR2 SQIVND (reference sequence). CDR3 in DNA: TGTGCCAGTAGTGTGCCAGGAATAGTTGAAAAACTGTTTTTT. Protein sequence: CASSVPGIVEKLFF.

The chain joins TRBV27 to TRBJ2-1, with unresolved D. The CDR3 loop spans 14 amino acids. Germline assignment: CDR1 MNHEY and CDR2 SMNVEV (reference sequence). V was shortened by 3 bases and J by 3 bases, with 9 bases between the two germline ends. This CDR3 is CASSFGGSYNEQFF. CDR3 nucleotide sequence: TGTGCCAGCAGTTTTGGTGGCAGCTACAATGAGCAGTTCTTC.